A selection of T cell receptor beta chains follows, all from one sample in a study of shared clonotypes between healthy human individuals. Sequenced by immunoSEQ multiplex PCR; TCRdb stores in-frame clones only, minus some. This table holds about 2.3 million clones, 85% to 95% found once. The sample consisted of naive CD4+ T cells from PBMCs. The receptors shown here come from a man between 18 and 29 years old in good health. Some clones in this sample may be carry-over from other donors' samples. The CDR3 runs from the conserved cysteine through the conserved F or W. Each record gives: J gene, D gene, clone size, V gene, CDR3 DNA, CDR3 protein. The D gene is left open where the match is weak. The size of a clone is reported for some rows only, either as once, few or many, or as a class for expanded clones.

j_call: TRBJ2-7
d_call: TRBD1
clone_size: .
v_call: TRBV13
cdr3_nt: TGTGCCAGCAGCATCACAGGGGGCGGTTTGTCCTACGAGCAGTACTTC
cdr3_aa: CASSITGGGLSYEQYF

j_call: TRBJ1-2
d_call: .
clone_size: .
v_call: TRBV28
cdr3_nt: TGTGCGACCCGTCGTTACAGCATCGATGGCTACACCTTC
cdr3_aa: CATRRYSIDGYTF

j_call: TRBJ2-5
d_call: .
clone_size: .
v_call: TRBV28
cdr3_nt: TGTGCCAGCCGCCCCGGCGGGCCTAGGGAGACCCAGTACTTC
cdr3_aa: CASRPGGPRETQYF

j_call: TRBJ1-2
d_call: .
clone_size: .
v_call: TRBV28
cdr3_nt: TGTGCCAGCTTAGCTTCCTATGGCTACACCTTC
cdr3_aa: CASLASYGYTF

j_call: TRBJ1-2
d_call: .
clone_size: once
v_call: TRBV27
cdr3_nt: TGTGCCAGCTCTTTCGCAATTAGAGGATCCCTGGGGGGCTACACCTTC
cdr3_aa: CASSFAIRGSLGGYTF

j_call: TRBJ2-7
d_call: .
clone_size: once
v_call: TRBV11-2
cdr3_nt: TGTGCCAGCAGCGAGCGGGTCTCCTACGAGCAGTACTTC
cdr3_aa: CASSERVSYEQYF

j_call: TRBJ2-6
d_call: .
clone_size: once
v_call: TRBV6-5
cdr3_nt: TGTGCCAGCAGGGTCACAGGGTCTGGGGCCAACGTCCTGACTTTC
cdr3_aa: CASRVTGSGANVLTF

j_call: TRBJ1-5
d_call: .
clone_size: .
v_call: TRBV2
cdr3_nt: TGTGCCAGCAGAGACCTAAGGCTAAATAGCAATCAGCCCCAGCATTTT
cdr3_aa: CASRDLRLNSNQPQHF

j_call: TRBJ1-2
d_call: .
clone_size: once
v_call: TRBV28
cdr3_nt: TGTGCCAGCAGTTCGAACTCGAGAACATACACCTTC
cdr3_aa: CASSSNSRTYTF

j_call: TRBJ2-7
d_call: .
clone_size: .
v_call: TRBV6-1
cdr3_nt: TGTGCCAGCAGGATTCCGGGACATAAAGACGAGCAGTACTTC
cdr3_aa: CASRIPGHKDEQYF

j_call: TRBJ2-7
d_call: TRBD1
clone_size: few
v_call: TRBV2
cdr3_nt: TGTGCCAGCAGGTTGACAGGGATCGGCGAGCAGTACTTC
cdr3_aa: CASRLTGIGEQYF

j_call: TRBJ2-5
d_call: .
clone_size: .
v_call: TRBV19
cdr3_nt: TGTGCCAGTAGTATCCACGGACCCGGAGGGGAGACCCAGTACTTC
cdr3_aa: CASSIHGPGGETQYF

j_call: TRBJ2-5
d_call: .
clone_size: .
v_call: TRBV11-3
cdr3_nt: TGTGCCAGCAGCTTAGATCGCGGGGAGACCCAGTACTTC
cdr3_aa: CASSLDRGETQYF

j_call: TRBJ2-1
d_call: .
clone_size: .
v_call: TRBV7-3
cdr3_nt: TGTGCCAGCAGCTTATCCACAAGCGGGTCCGGTGGGGGTGAGCAGTTCTTC
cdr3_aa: CASSLSTSGSGGGEQFF

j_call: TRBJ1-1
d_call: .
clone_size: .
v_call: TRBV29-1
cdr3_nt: TGCAGCGTTAAGGGGGGGAACACTGAAGCTTTCTTT
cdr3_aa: CSVKGGNTEAFF

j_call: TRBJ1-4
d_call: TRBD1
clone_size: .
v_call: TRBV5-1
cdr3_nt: TGCGCCAGCAGCTTGAGGGACAGTAATGAAAAACTGTTTTTT
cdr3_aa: CASSLRDSNEKLFF

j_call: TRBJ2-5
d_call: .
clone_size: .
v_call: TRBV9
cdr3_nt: TGTGCCAGCAGCGCCGGACAGCGGGGAGAGACCCAGTACTTC
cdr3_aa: CASSAGQRGETQYF

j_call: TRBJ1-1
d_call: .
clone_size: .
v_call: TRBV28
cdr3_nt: TGTGCCAGCAGTACCGCAGTGAACACTGAAGCTTTCTTT
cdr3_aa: CASSTAVNTEAFF

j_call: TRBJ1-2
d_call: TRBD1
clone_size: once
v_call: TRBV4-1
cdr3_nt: TGCGCCAGCAGCCGAGCCGTGGACAGGCCCTGGGAAGGCTACACCTTC
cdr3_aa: CASSRAVDRPWEGYTF

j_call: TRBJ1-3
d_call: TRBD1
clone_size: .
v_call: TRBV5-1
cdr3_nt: TGCGCCAGCAGCCAGGGGGAGAACACCATATATTTT
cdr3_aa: CASSQGENTIYF

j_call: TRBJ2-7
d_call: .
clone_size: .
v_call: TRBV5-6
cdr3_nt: TGTGCCAGCAGCCGTAGCCTACTTTACGAGCAGTACTTC
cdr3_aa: CASSRSLLYEQYF

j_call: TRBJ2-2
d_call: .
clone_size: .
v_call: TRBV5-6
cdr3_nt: TGTGCCAGCAGCTTTTACGCGGTACAGAACACCGGGGAGCTGTTTTTT
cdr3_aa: CASSFYAVQNTGELFF

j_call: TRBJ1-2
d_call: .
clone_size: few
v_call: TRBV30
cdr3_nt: TGTGCCTGGAGGGAATACAGGGACCCTAACTATGGCTACACCTTC
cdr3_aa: CAWREYRDPNYGYTF

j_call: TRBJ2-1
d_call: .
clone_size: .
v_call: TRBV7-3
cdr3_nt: TGTGCCAGCAGCTTAACACGAGACAATGAGCAGTTCTTC
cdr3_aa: CASSLTRDNEQFF

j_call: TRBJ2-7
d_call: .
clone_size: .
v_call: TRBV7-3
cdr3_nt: TGTGCCAGCAGCTTGCAGGGCCAGAACGAGCAGTACTTC
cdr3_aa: CASSLQGQNEQYF

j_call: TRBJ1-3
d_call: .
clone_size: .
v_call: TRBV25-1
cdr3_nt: TGTGCCAGCAGTCGGGGGAGTGTTGGAAACACCATATATTTT
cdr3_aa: CASSRGSVGNTIYF

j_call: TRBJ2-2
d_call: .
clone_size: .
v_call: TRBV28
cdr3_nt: TGTGCCAGCAGTTTGTGGCGGTCGAACACCGGGGAGCTGTTTTTT
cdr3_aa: CASSLWRSNTGELFF

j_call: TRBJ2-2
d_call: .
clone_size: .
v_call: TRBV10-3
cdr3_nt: TGTGCCATCAGTGAAAGAGCGGGCCCGGCCGGGGAGCTGTTTTTT
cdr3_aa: CAISERAGPAGELFF

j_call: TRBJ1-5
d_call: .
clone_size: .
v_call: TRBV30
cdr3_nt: TGTGCCTGGAGCGATCAGGAGAATCAGCCCCAGCATTTT
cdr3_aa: CAWSDQENQPQHF

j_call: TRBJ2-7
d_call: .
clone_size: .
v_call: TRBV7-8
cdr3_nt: TGTGCCAGCAGCTCCAGGTACGAGAGGCGGGGTTTTGGACCCTACGAGCAGTACTTC
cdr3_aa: CASSSRYERRGFGPYEQYF

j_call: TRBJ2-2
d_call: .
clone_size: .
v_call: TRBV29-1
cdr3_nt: TGCAGCGTTGGGGAGGGGGAGCTGTTTTTT
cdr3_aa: CSVGEGELFF

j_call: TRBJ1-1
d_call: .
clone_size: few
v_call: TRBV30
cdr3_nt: TGTGCCTGGAGTTCGACTTACCTTGCCACTCAAGCTTTCTTT
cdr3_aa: CAWSSTYLATQAFF

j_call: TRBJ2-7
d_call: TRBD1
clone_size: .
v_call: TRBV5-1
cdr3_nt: TGCGCCAGCAGCCGGGAAGGGACAGACACTTCCTACGAGCAGTACTTC
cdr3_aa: CASSREGTDTSYEQYF

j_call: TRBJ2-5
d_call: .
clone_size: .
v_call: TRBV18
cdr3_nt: TGTGCCAGCTCACCACCATTTGGTGGGCTAGGGAGAGAGACCCAGTACTTC
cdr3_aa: CASSPPFGGLGRETQYF

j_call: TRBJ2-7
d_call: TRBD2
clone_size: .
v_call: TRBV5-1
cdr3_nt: TGCGCCAGCAGCTCGGGACTACCGGAAGAGCAGTACTTC
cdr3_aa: CASSSGLPEEQYF

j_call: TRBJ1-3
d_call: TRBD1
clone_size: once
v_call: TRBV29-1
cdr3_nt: TGCAGCGCTTCGGACAGGTTCTCTGGAAACACCATATATTTT
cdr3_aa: CSASDRFSGNTIYF

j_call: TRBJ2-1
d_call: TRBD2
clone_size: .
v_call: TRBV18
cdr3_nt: TGTGCCAGCTCACCTAGCGGGAACCCCTACAATGAGCAGTTCTTC
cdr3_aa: CASSPSGNPYNEQFF

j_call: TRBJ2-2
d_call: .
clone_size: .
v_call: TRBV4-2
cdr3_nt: TGTGCCAGCAGCCTAGGGACTCACACCGGGGAGCTGTTTTTT
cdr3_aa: CASSLGTHTGELFF

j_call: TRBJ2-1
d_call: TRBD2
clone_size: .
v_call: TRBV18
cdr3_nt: TGTGCCAGCTCACCACTGACTAGCGAATACAATGAGCAGTTCTTC
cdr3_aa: CASSPLTSEYNEQFF

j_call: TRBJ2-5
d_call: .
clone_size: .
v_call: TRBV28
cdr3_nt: TGTGCCAGCACCCCGCCGGGACGGTACCAAGAGACCCAGTACTTC
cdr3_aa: CASTPPGRYQETQYF

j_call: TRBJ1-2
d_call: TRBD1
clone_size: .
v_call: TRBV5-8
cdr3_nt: TGTGCCAGCAGCTTGCTAAATACGGGACAGGGGTCCTATGGCTACACCTTC
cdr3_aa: CASSLLNTGQGSYGYTF

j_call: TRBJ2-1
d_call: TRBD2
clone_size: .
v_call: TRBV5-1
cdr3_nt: TGCGCCAGCAGCTACCTAGCGGGAGGGTACAATGAGCAGTTCTTC
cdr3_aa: CASSYLAGGYNEQFF

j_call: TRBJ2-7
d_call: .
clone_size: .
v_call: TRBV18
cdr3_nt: TGTGCCAGCTCACCATCTGGGAGTACTGTTCGCGAGCAGTACTTC
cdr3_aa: CASSPSGSTVREQYF

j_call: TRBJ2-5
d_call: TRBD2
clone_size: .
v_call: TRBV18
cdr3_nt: TGTGCCAGCTCACCTAACTTAGCGGGAGCAGGAGAGACCCAGTACTTC
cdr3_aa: CASSPNLAGAGETQYF

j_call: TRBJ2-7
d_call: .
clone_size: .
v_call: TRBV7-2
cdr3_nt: TGTGCCAGCAGCTTAGAAGGCCAGGTTGGGAAGTACTTC
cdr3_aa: CASSLEGQVGKYF

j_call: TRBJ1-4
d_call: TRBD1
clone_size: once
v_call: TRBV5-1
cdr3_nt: TGCGCCAGCAAGACAGGGGCGCCTAATGAAAAACTGTTTTTT
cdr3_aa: CASKTGAPNEKLFF

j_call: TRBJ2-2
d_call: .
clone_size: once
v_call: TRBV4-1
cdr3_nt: TGCGCCAGCAGCCAAACGGGGTGGGGCGGTCCGAACACCGGGGAGCTGTTTTTT
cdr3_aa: CASSQTGWGGPNTGELFF

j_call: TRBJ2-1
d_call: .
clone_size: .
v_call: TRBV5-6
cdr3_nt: TGTGCCAGCAGCGCCTCGGGTCTTTCCTACAATGAGCAGTTCTTC
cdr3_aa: CASSASGLSYNEQFF

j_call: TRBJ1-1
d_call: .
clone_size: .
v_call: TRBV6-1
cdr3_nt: TGTGCCAGCAGTGAACAGGGGTCCACTGAAGCTTTCTTT
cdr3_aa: CASSEQGSTEAFF

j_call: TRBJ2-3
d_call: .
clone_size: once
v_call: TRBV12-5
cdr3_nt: TGTGCTAGTGAGGGGCGCACAGATACGCAGTATTTT
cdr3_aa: CASEGRTDTQYF

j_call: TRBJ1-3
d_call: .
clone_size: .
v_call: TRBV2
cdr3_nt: TGTGCCAGCAGTGAAGCCCCAGGGGCGCTCTCTGGAAACACCATATATTTT
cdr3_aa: CASSEAPGALSGNTIYF

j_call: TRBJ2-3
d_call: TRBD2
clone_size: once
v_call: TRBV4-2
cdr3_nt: TGTGCCAGCAGCCAGGAACTAGCGGGAGGCCCTAGCACAGATACGCAGTATTTT
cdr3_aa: CASSQELAGGPSTDTQYF

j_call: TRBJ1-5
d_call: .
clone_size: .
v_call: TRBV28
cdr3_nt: TGTGCCAGCAGCTCTCCGGGGGCTAGCAATCAGCCCCAGCATTTT
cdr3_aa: CASSSPGASNQPQHF

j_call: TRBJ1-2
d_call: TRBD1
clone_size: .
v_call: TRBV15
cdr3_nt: TGTGCCACCAGCACTTTACAGGGGGCAAGGGATGGCTACACCTTC
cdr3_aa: CATSTLQGARDGYTF

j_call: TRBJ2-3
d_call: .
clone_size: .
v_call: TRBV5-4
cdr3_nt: TGTGCCAGCAGCCTCGCGGCGGGAGATACGCAGTATTTT
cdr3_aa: CASSLAAGDTQYF

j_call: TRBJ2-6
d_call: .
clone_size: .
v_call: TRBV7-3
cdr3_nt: TGTGCCAGCAGCTTATCGGTAGACCCTCACTCTGGGGCCAACGTCCTGACTTTC
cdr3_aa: CASSLSVDPHSGANVLTF

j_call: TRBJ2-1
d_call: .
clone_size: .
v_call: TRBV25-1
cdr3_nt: TGTGCCAGCAGTGAATATAATCCGGGACCGGAGCAGTTCTTC
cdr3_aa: CASSEYNPGPEQFF

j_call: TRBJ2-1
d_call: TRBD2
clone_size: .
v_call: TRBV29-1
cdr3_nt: TGCAGCGTCTCCGGGACTAGCGGGGGTAGGGGCAATGAGCAGTTCTTC
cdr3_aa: CSVSGTSGGRGNEQFF

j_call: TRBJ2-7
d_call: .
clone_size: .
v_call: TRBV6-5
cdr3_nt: TGTGCCAGCAGTCCGGGCTCAGGGAAACAGTACTTC
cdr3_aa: CASSPGSGKQYF